These 2 T cell receptor beta chains were sequenced from one sample in a study of technical replicates of blood from four donors. This table comes from immunoSEQ multiplex PCR, and its TCRdb copy is limited to in-frame clones, with some not included. Of approximately 73,000 clones in the sample, roughly 96% were seen once. The sequenced sample consisted of T cells isolated from PBMCs. The receptor source for this set is a human donor in good health.

The V call is TRBV9, the J call TRBJ2-5; 12 bases match TRBD2. In germline, CDR1 is SGDLS, CDR2 YYNGEE. The CDR3 is 15 residues long. With V trimmed by 2 bases and J by 2 bases, 1 base remained unmatched. CDR3: CASSVTSGRQETQYF. The DNA for the CDR3 is TGTGCCAGCAGCGTTACTAGCGGGAGGCAAGAGACCCAGTACTTC.

This clone has just one count. The V gene is TRBV5-4, the J gene TRBJ2-2, with 11 positions matching TRBD2. CDR3 length equals 18 residues. Germline assignment: CDR1 SGHNT and CDR2 YYREEE (reference sequence). Trimming at V came to 4 bases and at J to 1 base, leaving 9 bases not matched to a gene. The CDR3 here is CASSDWPLAGGNTGELFF. The CDR3 DNA is TGTGCCAGCAGCGATTGGCCCCTAGCGGGGGGGAACACCGGGGAGCTGTTTTTT.